The present T cell receptor (beta chain) was sequenced within a study of post-analysis software for immune sequencing data. Study-wide results and limits: Higher frequency in patients than in controls was seen for roughly five TRBV segments, with TRBV5-6, TRBV5-1 and TRBV20-1 among them.

The ends lost 5 bases at V and 4 bases at J; junction bases unmatched: 8. The CDR3 spans 16 residues. Germline assignment: CDR1 LNHNV and CDR2 YYDKDF (reference sequence). As to this clonotype: The antigen remains unidentified.

Prepared libraries of TCR beta cDNA carried unique molecular identifiers. Each CDR3 protein is one row after TCRdb ran MiXCR on the PCR reads. Seen here are about 540,000 distinct CDR3 sequences, approximately 34% observed once, and the top ten hold less than 6%. This sequence originates from a girl aged 2 to 17 with multiple sclerosis. Source material: blood. This rearrangement joins TRBV15 to TRBJ1-2; 12 bases align to TRBD1. The CDR3 nucleotides read TGTGCCACCAGCGGACGGGACAGGGGGCTTTCCTATGGCTACACCTTC. It encodes CATSGRDRGLSYGYTF.